The present T cell receptor beta chain was sequenced within a study of shared clonotypes between healthy human individuals. Libraries were prepared by immunoSEQ multiplex PCR; TCRdb keeps only in-frame clonotypes and omits some of them. Among approximately 440,000 clones listed, 75% to 80% were seen once. CDR3 length: 15 amino acids. V was trimmed by 4 bases and J by 0 bases, leaving 9 bases between them. The germline CDR1 and CDR2 sequences are MDHEN and SYDVKM. Input material: PBMCs. V is TRBV28 and J is TRBJ1-4; D is unresolved. The sequence came from a woman aged 40 to 50 in good health. Some clones in this sample may be carry-over from other donors' samples. CDR3 sequence (DNA): TGTGCCAGCAGTTCCACAGTTGCAACTAATGAAAAACTGTTTTTT. Its translation: CASSSTVATNEKLFF.